Given below is one TCR beta chain in context. Its antigen is still unknown. The genes are named according to mouse. These data are taken from a study of tissue T cells after allogeneic stem cell transplantation. Study results and caveats: Only a limited share of tissue TCRs appeared in blood or spleen. Alloreactivity or antigen specificity of tissue TCRs was not determined; some clones might be host cells.

TCRbeta CDR3 was sequenced at survey depth with template counts. Produced via immunoSEQ multiplex PCR; TCRdb's table is partial and in-frame only. The sample contains over 45,000 clones, about three quarters of which appear only once. The receptor was derived from a pool of C57BL/6 mice in good health. The source material was sorted cells pooled from one or two spleens.

The CDR3 reads CASSFSRDRGDTQYF. The DNA read from the CDR3 is TGTGCTAGCAGCTTCTCCCGGGACAGGGGAGACACCCAGTAC. The chain couples TRBV17 to TRBJ2-5; 10 bases fit TRBD1. The CDR3 goes on 1 residue after the read ends, and that part is filled in from the germline J gene. From germline, CDR1 is MNHDT and CDR2 YYDKIL. With V trimmed by 6 bases and J by 5 bases, 8 bases remained unmatched. This CDR3 comprises 15 residues.